The 2 T cell receptor beta chains below were found in one sample sequenced in a study of PD-1 blockade in mismatch repair-deficient tumors. Sequenced by immunoSEQ multiplex PCR; TCRdb stores in-frame clones only, minus some. This table holds 100,000 to 150,000 clones, around 86% found once. The specimen comprised peripheral blood, sampled 44 weeks after starting pembrolizumab. All receptors come from an adult with mismatch repair-deficient cancer.

CDR3 coding DNA: TGTGCCTCACTAGCGCGAGGGAGCAATGAGCAGTTCTTC. This translates into CASLARGSNEQFF. The J gene is TRBJ2-1, the V gene TRBV28; the match to TRBD2 covers 7 bases. Losses at the gene ends were 11 bases for V and 6 bases for J; bases not matched to a gene: 10. The CDR3 spans 13 residues. Per germline, CDR1 MDHEN and CDR2 SYDVKM.

With respect to this clone: Other DNA sequences in the same sample also yield this CDR3. V and J are TRBV5-1 and TRBJ2-7; 9 positions match TRBD1. The V gene's germline CDR1 is SGHRS and CDR2 YFSETQ. This CDR3 has 15 residues. J was trimmed by 6 bases and V by 0 bases; bases with no gene match: 7. CDR3 nucleotide sequence: TGCGCCAGCAGCTTGGTTGGACAGGGGTTCGCCGAGCAGTACTTC. As protein: CASSLVGQGFAEQYF.